This T cell receptor (beta chain) was identified in a study of cytomegalovirus exposure and HLA in healthy donors. PCR employed 60 Vbeta and 13 Jbeta primers. The table came from immunoSEQ multiplex PCR; TCRdb's copy has only in-frame clones and leaves some out. The table has 130,000 to 150,000 clones, around 78% seen once; the top ten hold around 2.5%. Findings of the study overall: In a later analysis, across HLA loci, associated TCR counts were highest for DRB1, lowest for HLA-C. The records held CMV serostatus as the only immune exposure information.

The CDR3 covers 15 residues. After removal of 5 bases from V and 10 bases from J, the junction contained 7 bases not matched to a gene. Germline loops: CDR1 MDHEN, CDR2 SYDVKM. Among the donors, all were healthy bone marrow donors. On this clone itself: Its specificity is not known.

The sample comprised PBMCs. The clonotype comes from a young woman in good health and CMV-seropositive. This rearrangement joins TRBV28 to TRBJ1-6, with 11 bases lining up with TRBD1. The CDR3 reads CASSPGDRGNSPLHF. CDR3 DNA: TGTGCCAGCAGTCCGGGGGACAGGGGGAACTCACCCCTCCACTTT.